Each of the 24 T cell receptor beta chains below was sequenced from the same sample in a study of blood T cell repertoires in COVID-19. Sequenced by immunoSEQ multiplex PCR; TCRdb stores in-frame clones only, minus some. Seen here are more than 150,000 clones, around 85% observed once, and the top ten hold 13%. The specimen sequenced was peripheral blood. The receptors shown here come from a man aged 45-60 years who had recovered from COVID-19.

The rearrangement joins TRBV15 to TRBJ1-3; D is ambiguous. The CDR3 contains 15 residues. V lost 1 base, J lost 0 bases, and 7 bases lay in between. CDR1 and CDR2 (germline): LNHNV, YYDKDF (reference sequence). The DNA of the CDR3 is TGTGCCACCAGCAGAGCAGAGGACTCTGGAAACACCATATATTTT. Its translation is CATSRAEDSGNTIYF.

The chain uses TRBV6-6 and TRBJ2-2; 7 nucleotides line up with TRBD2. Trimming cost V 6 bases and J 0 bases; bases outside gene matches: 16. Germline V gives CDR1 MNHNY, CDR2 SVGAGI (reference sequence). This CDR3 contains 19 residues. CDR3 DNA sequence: TGTGCCAGCAGCTATCACCGACCTAGCGGCAACACGAACACCGGGGAGCTGTTTTTT. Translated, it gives CASSYHRPSGNTNTGELFF.

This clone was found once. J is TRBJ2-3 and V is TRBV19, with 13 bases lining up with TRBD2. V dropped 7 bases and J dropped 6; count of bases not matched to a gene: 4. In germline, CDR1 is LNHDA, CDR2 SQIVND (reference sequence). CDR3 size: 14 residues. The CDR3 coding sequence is TGTGCCAGTACCGGACTAGCGGGAGCCGATACGCAGTATTTT. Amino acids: CASTGLAGADTQYF.

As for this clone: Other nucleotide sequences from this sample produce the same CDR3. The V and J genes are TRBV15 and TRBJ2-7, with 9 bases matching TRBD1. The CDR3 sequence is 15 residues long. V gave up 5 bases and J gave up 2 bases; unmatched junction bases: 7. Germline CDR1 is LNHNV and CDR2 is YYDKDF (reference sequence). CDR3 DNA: TGTGCCACCAGCCGGCCGGGACAGGGAACCTACGAGCAGTACTTC. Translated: CATSRPGQGTYEQYF.

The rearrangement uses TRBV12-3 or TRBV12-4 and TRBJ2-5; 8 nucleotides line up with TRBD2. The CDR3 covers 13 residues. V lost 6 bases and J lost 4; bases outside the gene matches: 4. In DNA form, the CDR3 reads TGTGCCAGCAGACCTACTAGCGGAGAGACCCAGTACTTC. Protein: CASRPTSGETQYF.

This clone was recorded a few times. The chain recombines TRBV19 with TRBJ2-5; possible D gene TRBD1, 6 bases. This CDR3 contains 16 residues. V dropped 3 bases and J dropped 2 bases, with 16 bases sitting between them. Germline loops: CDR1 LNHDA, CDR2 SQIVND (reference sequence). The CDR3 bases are TGTGCCAGTAGTATCGCGCGACAGGCAACACAAGAGACCCAGTACTTC. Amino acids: CASSIARQATQETQYF.

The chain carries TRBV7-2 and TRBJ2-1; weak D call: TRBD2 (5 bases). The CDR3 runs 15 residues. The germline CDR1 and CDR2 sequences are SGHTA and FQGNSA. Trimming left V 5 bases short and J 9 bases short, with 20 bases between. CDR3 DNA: TGTGCCAGCAGCATTGTCCTGCTAGCTTTACCTGAGCAGTTCTTC. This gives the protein CASSIVLLALPEQFF. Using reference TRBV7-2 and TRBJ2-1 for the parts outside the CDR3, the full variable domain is GAGVSQSPSNKVTEKGKDVELRCDPISGHTALYWYRQSLGQGLEFLIYFQGNSAPDKSGLPSDRFSAERTGGSVSTLTIQRTQQEDSAVYLCASSIVLLALPEQFFGPGTRLTVL.

The CDR3 loop reads CASSTTPTGAEQYF. The CDR3 DNA reads as TGCGCCAGCAGCACAACGCCTACAGGGGCCGAGCAGTACTTC. J is TRBJ2-7 and V is TRBV5-1; 7 nucleotides agree with TRBD1. Germline-derived CDR1 and CDR2 are SGHRS and YFSETQ. The CDR3 is 14 residues long. After removal of 4 bases from V and 6 bases from J, the junction contained 10 bases not matched to a gene. Full variable domain (missing parts from reference TRBV5-1 and TRBJ2-7): KAGVTQTPRYLIKTRGQQVTLSCSPISGHRSVSWYQQTPGQGLQFLFEYFSETQRNKGNFPGRFSGRQFSNSRSEMNVSTLELGDSALYLCASSTTPTGAEQYFGPGTRLTVT.

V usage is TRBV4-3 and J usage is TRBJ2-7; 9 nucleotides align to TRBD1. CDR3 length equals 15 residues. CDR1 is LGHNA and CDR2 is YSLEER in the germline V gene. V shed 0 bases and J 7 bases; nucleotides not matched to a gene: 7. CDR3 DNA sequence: TGCGCCAGCAGCCAAGATCGACAGGGGGGGAGGGAGCAGTACTTC. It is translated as CASSQDRQGGREQYF.

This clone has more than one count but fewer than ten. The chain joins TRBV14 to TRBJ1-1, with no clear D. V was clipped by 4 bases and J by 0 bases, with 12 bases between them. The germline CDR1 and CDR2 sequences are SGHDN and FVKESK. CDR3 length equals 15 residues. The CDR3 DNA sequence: TGTGCCAGCAGCCCGCACACGTTAATGAACACTGAAGCTTTCTTT. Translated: CASSPHTLMNTEAFF.

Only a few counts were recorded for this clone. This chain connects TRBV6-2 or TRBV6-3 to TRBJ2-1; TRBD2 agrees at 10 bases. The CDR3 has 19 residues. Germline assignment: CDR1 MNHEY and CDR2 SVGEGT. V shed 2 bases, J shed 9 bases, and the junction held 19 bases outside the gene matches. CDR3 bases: TGTGCCAGCAGTTACCCCCTACCGGCCCTAGCGGGAGTTAGCGGTGAGCAGTTCTTC. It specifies CASSYPLPALAGVSGEQFF.

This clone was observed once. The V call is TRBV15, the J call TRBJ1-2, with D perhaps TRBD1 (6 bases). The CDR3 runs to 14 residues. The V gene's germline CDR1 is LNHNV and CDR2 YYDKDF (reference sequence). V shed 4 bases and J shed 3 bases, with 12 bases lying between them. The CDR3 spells CATSKLGQYYGYTF. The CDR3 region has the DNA TGTGCCACCAGCAAATTAGGACAGTACTATGGCTACACCTTC.

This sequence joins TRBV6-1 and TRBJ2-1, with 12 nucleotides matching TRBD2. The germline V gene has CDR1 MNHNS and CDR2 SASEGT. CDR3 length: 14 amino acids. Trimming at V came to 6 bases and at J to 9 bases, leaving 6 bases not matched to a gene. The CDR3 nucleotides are TGTGCCAGCAGCAGAGGACTAGCGGGACGTGAGCAGTTCTTC. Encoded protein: CASSRGLAGREQFF.

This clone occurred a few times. CDR3 coding DNA: TGTGCCAGCTCACCTAGCGGGAGGACCTCCTACGAGCAGTACTTC. It encodes CASSPSGRTSYEQYF. The chain couples TRBV18 to TRBJ2-7; 10 nucleotides align to TRBD2. Trimming removed 3 bases from V and 0 bases from J; junction bases left unmatched: 2. CDR1 is KGHSH, CDR2 LQKENI, per germline. The CDR3 is made up of 15 amino acids.

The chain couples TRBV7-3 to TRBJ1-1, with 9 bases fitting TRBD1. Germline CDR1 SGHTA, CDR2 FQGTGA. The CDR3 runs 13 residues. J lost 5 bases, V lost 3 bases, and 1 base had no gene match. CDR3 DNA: TGTGCCAGCAGCTTGGGGACAGGGACTGAAGCTTTCTTT. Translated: CASSLGTGTEAFF.

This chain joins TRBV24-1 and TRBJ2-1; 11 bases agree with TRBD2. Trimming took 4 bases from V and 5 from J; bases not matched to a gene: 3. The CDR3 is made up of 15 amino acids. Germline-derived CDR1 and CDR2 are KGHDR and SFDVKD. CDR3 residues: CATSETSGSHNEQFF. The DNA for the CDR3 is TGTGCCACCAGTGAAACTAGCGGGAGCCACAATGAGCAGTTCTTC.

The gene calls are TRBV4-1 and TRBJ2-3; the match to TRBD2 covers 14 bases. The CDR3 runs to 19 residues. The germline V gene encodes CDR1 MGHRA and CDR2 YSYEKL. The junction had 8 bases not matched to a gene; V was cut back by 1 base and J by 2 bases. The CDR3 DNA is TGCGCCAGCAGCCAAGGGCGCGGGACTAGCGGGAGAGCCACAGATACGCAGTATTTT. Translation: CASSQGRGTSGRATDTQYF.

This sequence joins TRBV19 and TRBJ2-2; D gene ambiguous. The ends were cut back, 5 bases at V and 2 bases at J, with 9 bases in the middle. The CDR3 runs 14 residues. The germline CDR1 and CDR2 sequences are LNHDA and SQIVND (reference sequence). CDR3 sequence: CASSRVLNTGELFF. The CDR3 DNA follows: TGTGCCAGTAGTCGGGTGCTAAACACCGGGGAGCTGTTTTTT.

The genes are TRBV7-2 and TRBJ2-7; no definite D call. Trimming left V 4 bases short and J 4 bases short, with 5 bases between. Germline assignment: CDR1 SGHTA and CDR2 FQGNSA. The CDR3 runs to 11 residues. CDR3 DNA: TGTGCCAGCAGCTCAAATTACGAGCAGTACTTC. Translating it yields CASSSNYEQYF.

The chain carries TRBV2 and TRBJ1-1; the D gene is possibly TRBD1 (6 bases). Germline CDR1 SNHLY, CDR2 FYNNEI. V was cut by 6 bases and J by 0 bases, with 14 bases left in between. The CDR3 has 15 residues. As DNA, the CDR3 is TGTGCCAGCAGATACAGGGCCTTGATGAACACTGAAGCTTTCTTT. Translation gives CASRYRALMNTEAFF.

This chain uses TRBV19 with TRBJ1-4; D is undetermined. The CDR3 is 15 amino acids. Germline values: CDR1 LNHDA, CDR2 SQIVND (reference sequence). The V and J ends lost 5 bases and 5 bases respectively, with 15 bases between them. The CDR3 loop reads CASSFTGSPNEKLFF. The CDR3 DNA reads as TGTGCCAGTAGTTTTACCGGGTCACCCAATGAAAAACTGTTTTTT.

The CDR3 coding sequence is TGTGCCAGCAGCGTAGTGGGACTAGCGGCGGATACGCAGTATTTT. This encodes CASSVVGLAADTQYF. This chain connects TRBV9 to TRBJ2-3, with 11 positions matching TRBD2. V lost 0 bases and J lost 6; bases outside the gene matches: 3. This CDR3 contains 15 residues. Germline assignment: CDR1 SGDLS and CDR2 YYNGEE.

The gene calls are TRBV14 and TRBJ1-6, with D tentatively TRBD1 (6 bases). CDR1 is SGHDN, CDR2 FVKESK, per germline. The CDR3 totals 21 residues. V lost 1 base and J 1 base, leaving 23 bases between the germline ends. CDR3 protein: CASSQVLGRGRLRSYNSPLHF. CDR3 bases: TGTGCCAGCAGCCAAGTATTAGGCAGGGGCCGCTTAAGGTCCTATAATTCACCCCTCCACTTT.

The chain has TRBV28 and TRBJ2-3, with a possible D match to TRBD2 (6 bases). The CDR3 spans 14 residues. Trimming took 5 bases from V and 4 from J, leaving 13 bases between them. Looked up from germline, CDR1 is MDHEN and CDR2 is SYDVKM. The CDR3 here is CASSPLARSDTQYF. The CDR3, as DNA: TGTGCCAGCAGTCCGCTAGCGAGATCAGATACGCAGTATTTT.